These T cell receptor beta chains were read from a single sample in a study of OX40 agonist ivuxolimab in advanced cancers. Some clones are missing from TCRdb's copy, which holds only in-frame ones; the method was immunoSEQ multiplex PCR. This table has tens of thousands of clones, around 90% appearing once. The specimen comprised CD4+ or CD8+ T cells sorted from blood, sampled in a trial of the OX40 agonist ivuxolimab. Source of these receptors: an adult with an advanced solid tumor such as melanoma, head and neck, liver or kidney cancer. CDR3s include the opening cysteine and the closing phenylalanine or tryptophan. D genes are given only for firm matches. Size is stated for part of the rows, as once, few or many counts, or as a class when the clone is expanded.

clone_size: few
j_call: TRBJ1-2
d_call: .
v_call: TRBV6-5
cdr3_aa: CASSAGGGPGYGYTF
cdr3_nt: TGTGCCAGCTCCGCCGGGGGCGGCCCGGGGTATGGCTACACCTTC

clone_size: .
j_call: TRBJ2-7
d_call: .
v_call: TRBV2
cdr3_aa: CASSERGSYSYEQYF
cdr3_nt: TGTGCCAGCAGTGAACGGGGTAGCTACTCCTACGAGCAGTACTTC

clone_size: .
j_call: TRBJ2-2
d_call: .
v_call: TRBV5-6
cdr3_aa: CASSLSPSGELFF
cdr3_nt: TGTGCCAGCAGCTTGAGTCCGTCCGGGGAGCTGTTTTTT

clone_size: .
j_call: TRBJ1-4
d_call: .
v_call: TRBV2
cdr3_aa: CASSERWGTNEKLFF
cdr3_nt: TGTGCCAGCAGTGAAAGGTGGGGAACCAATGAAAAACTGTTTTTT

clone_size: .
j_call: TRBJ1-1
d_call: .
v_call: TRBV28
cdr3_aa: CASSFMNTEAFF
cdr3_nt: TGTGCCAGCAGTTTTATGAACACTGAAGCTTTCTTT

clone_size: many
j_call: TRBJ1-5
d_call: .
v_call: TRBV15
cdr3_aa: CATRVSGSGNQPQHF
cdr3_nt: TGTGCCACCAGAGTCTCCGGTAGTGGCAATCAGCCCCAGCATTTT

clone_size: .
j_call: TRBJ2-7
d_call: .
v_call: TRBV27
cdr3_aa: CASSLFRGTYEQYF
cdr3_nt: TGTGCCAGCAGTTTATTCAGAGGGACCTACGAGCAGTACTTC

clone_size: .
j_call: TRBJ1-6
d_call: TRBD1
v_call: TRBV2
cdr3_aa: CAGGTAGNSPLHF
cdr3_nt: TGTGCCGGGGGGACAGCCGGTAATTCACCCCTCCACTTT

clone_size: .
j_call: TRBJ1-4
d_call: .
v_call: TRBV28
cdr3_aa: CASSPPMDGLVEKLFF
cdr3_nt: TGTGCCAGCAGTCCTCCCATGGACGGGTTGGTTGAAAAACTGTTTTTT

clone_size: .
j_call: TRBJ1-2
d_call: .
v_call: TRBV27
cdr3_aa: CASRPGGDYGYTF
cdr3_nt: TGTGCCAGCAGACCGGGGGGAGACTATGGCTACACCTTC

clone_size: .
j_call: TRBJ2-7
d_call: .
v_call: TRBV6-5
cdr3_aa: CASRGNARSEQYF
cdr3_nt: TGTGCCAGCAGGGGCAATGCGCGGTCCGAGCAGTACTTC

clone_size: .
j_call: TRBJ2-7
d_call: .
v_call: TRBV5-6
cdr3_aa: CASSLSQDYEQYF
cdr3_nt: TGTGCCAGCAGCTTGAGTCAAGACTACGAGCAGTACTTC

clone_size: once
j_call: TRBJ1-5
d_call: .
v_call: TRBV23-1
cdr3_aa: CASRKTGMRNQPQHF
cdr3_nt: TGCGCCAGCAGGAAAACAGGGATGCGCAATCAGCCCCAGCATTTT

clone_size: once
j_call: TRBJ2-4
d_call: TRBD1
v_call: TRBV5-1
cdr3_aa: CASSPGQGQYF
cdr3_nt: TGCGCCAGCAGCCCCGGACAGGGTCAGTACTTC

clone_size: .
j_call: TRBJ1-1
d_call: .
v_call: TRBV5-6
cdr3_aa: CASSGLGGRSLDTEAFF
cdr3_nt: TGTGCCAGCAGCGGTCTGGGGGGCCGGTCTCTCGACACTGAAGCTTTCTTT

clone_size: .
j_call: TRBJ2-2
d_call: .
v_call: TRBV5-4
cdr3_aa: CASSGQDSNTGELFF
cdr3_nt: TGTGCCAGCAGCGGCCAGGACAGCAACACCGGGGAGCTGTTTTTT

clone_size: .
j_call: TRBJ2-5
d_call: .
v_call: TRBV27
cdr3_aa: CASSFDRAETQYF
cdr3_nt: TGTGCCAGCAGTTTCGACCGAGCAGAGACCCAGTACTTC

clone_size: .
j_call: TRBJ1-4
d_call: TRBD1
v_call: TRBV10-1
cdr3_aa: CASTAGTEGEKLFF
cdr3_nt: TGCGCCAGCACCGCCGGGACAGAAGGAGAAAAACTGTTTTTT

clone_size: .
j_call: TRBJ2-7
d_call: TRBD1
v_call: TRBV5-6
cdr3_aa: CASSLETGSYEQYF
cdr3_nt: TGTGCCAGCAGCTTGGAGACAGGGAGCTACGAGCAGTACTTC

clone_size: .
j_call: TRBJ2-7
d_call: .
v_call: TRBV6-1
cdr3_aa: CASTEVDKAAYEQYF
cdr3_nt: TGTGCCAGCACAGAGGTGGACAAGGCCGCATACGAGCAGTACTTC

clone_size: .
j_call: TRBJ2-3
d_call: .
v_call: TRBV11-3
cdr3_aa: CASSKRGSGTDTQYF
cdr3_nt: TGTGCCAGCAGCAAAAGGGGCAGCGGCACAGATACGCAGTATTTT

clone_size: .
j_call: TRBJ1-1
d_call: .
v_call: TRBV7-9
cdr3_aa: CASGILNTEAFF
cdr3_nt: TGTGCCAGCGGAATACTGAACACTGAAGCTTTCTTT

clone_size: .
j_call: TRBJ1-1
d_call: .
v_call: TRBV27
cdr3_aa: CASSLGGDTEAFF
cdr3_nt: TGTGCCAGCAGTTTAGGAGGGGACACTGAAGCTTTCTTT

clone_size: once
j_call: TRBJ2-7
d_call: .
v_call: TRBV6-6
cdr3_aa: CASKVSVAEQYF
cdr3_nt: TGTGCCAGCAAGGTTAGCGTTGCCGAGCAGTACTTC

clone_size: .
j_call: TRBJ2-2
d_call: TRBD1
v_call: TRBV6-5
cdr3_aa: CASSFQTGGDAGELFF
cdr3_nt: TGTGCCAGCAGTTTCCAGACAGGGGGAGATGCCGGGGAGCTGTTTTTT

clone_size: .
j_call: TRBJ1-2
d_call: .
v_call: TRBV10-1
cdr3_aa: CASSRERVSGYTF
cdr3_nt: TGCGCCAGCAGTCGCGAGAGGGTGAGCGGCTACACCTTC

clone_size: .
j_call: TRBJ2-1
d_call: .
v_call: TRBV4-1
cdr3_aa: CASSQDVDNEQFF
cdr3_nt: TGCGCCAGCAGCCAAGATGTTGACAATGAGCAGTTCTTC

clone_size: .
j_call: TRBJ2-3
d_call: .
v_call: TRBV28
cdr3_aa: CASSLNEWLLTDTQYF
cdr3_nt: TGTGCCAGCAGTTTAAACGAGTGGCTCCTCACAGATACGCAGTATTTT

clone_size: .
j_call: TRBJ2-3
d_call: .
v_call: TRBV7-6
cdr3_aa: CASSPRRPSQDTQYF
cdr3_nt: TGTGCCAGCAGCCCCCGTCGGCCCTCCCAAGATACGCAGTATTTT

clone_size: .
j_call: TRBJ2-6
d_call: TRBD2
v_call: TRBV5-1
cdr3_aa: CASSLLEGGAGANVLTF
cdr3_nt: TGCGCCAGCAGCTTACTGGAGGGAGGGGCTGGGGCCAACGTCCTGACTTTC

clone_size: once
j_call: TRBJ2-5
d_call: TRBD2
v_call: TRBV6-1
cdr3_aa: CASSDLTLQEAGGPAETQYF
cdr3_nt: TGTGCCAGCAGTGATCTCACGCTTCAGGAAGCGGGGGGGCCTGCTGAGACCCAGTACTTC

clone_size: .
j_call: TRBJ2-3
d_call: .
v_call: TRBV10-3
cdr3_aa: CAISEPGVAADTQYF
cdr3_nt: TGTGCCATCAGTGAGCCTGGGGTAGCTGCAGATACGCAGTATTTT

clone_size: .
j_call: TRBJ2-3
d_call: .
v_call: TRBV4-1
cdr3_aa: CASSTLKLSDTQYF
cdr3_nt: TGCGCCAGCAGTACCCTTAAGTTATCGGATACGCAGTATTTT

clone_size: few
j_call: TRBJ1-3
d_call: .
v_call: TRBV10-3
cdr3_aa: CAIRAGVSGNTIYF
cdr3_nt: TGTGCCATCAGGGCGGGAGTCTCTGGAAACACCATATATTTT

clone_size: .
j_call: TRBJ2-5
d_call: .
v_call: TRBV7-6
cdr3_aa: CASSLALGGEETQYF
cdr3_nt: TGTGCCAGCAGCTTAGCGTTAGGGGGGGAAGAGACCCAGTACTTC

clone_size: .
j_call: TRBJ1-1
d_call: .
v_call: TRBV9
cdr3_aa: CASSPDGFMNTEAFF
cdr3_nt: TGTGCCAGCAGCCCGGACGGTTTTATGAACACTGAAGCTTTCTTT